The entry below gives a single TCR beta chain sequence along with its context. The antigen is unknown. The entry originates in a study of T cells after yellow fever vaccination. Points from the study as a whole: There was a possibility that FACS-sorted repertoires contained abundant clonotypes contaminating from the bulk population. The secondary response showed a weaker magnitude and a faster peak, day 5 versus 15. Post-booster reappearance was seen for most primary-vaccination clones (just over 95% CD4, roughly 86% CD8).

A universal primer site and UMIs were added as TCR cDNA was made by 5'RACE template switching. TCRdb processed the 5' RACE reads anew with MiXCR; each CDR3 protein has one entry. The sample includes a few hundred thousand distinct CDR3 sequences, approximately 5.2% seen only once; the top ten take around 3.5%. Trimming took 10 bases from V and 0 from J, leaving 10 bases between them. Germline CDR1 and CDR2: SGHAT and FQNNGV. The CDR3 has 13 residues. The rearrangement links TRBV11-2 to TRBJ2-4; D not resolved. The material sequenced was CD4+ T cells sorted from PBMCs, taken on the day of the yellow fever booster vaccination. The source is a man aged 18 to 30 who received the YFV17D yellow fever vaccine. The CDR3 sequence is CATRRVAKNIQYF. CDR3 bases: TGTGCCACCCGCCGAGTAGCCAAAAACATTCAGTACTTC.